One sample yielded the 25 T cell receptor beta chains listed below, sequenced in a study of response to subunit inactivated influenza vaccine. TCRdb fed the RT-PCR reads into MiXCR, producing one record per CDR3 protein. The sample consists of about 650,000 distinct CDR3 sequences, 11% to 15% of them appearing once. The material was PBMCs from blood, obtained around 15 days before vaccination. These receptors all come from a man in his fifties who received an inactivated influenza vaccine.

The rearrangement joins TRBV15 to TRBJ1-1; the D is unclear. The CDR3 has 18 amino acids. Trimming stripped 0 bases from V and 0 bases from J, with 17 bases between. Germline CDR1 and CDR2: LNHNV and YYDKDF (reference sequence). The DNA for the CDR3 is TGTGCCACCAGCAGAGACGGGCCCTGGGCGGCGTTGAACACTGAAGCTTTCTTT. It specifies CATSRDGPWAALNTEAFF.

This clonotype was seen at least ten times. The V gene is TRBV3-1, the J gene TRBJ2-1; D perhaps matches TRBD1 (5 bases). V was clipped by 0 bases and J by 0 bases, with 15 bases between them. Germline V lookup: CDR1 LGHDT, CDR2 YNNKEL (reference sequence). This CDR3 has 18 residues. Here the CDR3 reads CASSQDFNARDSYNEQFF. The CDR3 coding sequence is TGTGCCAGCAGCCAAGATTTTAATGCCAGGGACTCCTACAATGAGCAGTTCTTC.

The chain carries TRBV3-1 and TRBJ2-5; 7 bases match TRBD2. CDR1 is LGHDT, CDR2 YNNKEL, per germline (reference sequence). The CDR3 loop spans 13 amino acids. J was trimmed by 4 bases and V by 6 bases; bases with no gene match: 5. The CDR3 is CASRDAGVETQYF. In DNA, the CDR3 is TGTGCCAGCAGGGACGCGGGGGTAGAGACCCAGTACTTC.

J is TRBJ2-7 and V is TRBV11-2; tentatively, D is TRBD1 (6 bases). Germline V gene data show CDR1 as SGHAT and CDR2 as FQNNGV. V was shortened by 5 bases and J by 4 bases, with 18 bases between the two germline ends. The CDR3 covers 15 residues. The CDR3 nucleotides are TGTGCCAGCAGCGAGACACCCTCAGGGGAATACGAGCAGTACTTC. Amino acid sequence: CASSETPSGEYEQYF.

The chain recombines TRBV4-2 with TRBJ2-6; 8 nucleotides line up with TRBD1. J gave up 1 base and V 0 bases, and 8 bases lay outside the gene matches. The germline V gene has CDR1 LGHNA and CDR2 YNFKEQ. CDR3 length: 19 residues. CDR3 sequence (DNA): TGTGCCAGCAGCCAAGAGTCAGGACAGGGTAAATCTGGGGCCAACGTCCTGACTTTC. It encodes CASSQESGQGKSGANVLTF.

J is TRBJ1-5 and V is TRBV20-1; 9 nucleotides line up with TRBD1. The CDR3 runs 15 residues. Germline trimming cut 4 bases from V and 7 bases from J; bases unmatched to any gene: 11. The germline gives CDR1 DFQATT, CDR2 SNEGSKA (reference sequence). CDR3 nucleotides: TGCAGTGCTAAACAGGGGACAGGGCCCGGGCAGCCCCAGCATTTT. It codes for CSAKQGTGPGQPQHF.

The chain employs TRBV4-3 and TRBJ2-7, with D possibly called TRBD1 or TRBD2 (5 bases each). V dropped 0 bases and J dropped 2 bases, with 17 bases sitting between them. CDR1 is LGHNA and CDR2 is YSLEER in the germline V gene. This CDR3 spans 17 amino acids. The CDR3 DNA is TGCGCCAGCAGCCAAGATGTCGTCCGGGACGGCGCCTACGAGCAGTACTTC. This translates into CASSQDVVRDGAYEQYF.

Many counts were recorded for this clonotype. CDR3 nucleotide sequence: TGCAGTGCTATTAGGGCTAGCGGCAGGTTTTACAATGAGCAGTTCTTC. Translated, it gives CSAIRASGRFYNEQFF. J is TRBJ2-1 and V is TRBV20-1, with 7 positions matching TRBD2. The CDR3 runs to 16 residues. CDR1 is DFQATT and CDR2 is SNEGSKA in the germline V gene (reference sequence). J was trimmed by 4 bases and V by 4 bases; bases with no gene match: 13.

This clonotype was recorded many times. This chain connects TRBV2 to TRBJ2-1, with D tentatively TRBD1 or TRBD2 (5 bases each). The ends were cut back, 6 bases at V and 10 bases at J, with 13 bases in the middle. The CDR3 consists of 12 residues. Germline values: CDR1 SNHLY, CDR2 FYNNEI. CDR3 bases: TGTGCCAGCAGCGGGACCCGACGGGAGCAGTTCTTC. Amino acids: CASSGTRREQFF.

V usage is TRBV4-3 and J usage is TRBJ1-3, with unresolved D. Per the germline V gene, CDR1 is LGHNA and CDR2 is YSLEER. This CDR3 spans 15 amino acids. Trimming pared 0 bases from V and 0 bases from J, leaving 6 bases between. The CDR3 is CASSQEGASGNTIYF. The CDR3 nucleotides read TGCGCCAGCAGCCAAGAGGGCGCCTCTGGAAACACCATATATTTT.

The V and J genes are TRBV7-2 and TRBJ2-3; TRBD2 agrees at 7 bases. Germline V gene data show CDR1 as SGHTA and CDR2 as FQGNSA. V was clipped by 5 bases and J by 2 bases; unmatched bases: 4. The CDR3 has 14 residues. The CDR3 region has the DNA TGTGCCAGCAGCGCTAGCGGATACACAGATACGCAGTATTTT. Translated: CASSASGYTDTQYF.

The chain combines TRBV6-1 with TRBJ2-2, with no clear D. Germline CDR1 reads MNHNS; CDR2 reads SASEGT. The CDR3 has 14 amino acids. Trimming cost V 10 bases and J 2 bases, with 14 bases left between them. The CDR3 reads CATTRTANTGELFF. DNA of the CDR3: TGTGCCACCACCAGGACGGCTAACACCGGGGAGCTGTTTTTT.

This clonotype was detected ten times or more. The CDR3 sequence: CASSKAPIKQSEQYF. In nucleotides, the CDR3 is TGTGCCAGCAGCAAGGCCCCGATAAAACAGAGCGAGCAGTACTTC. This chain links TRBV5-6 with TRBJ2-7; D gene unclear. V lost 4 bases and J 6 bases, leaving 20 bases between the germline ends. The germline V gene has CDR1 SGHDT and CDR2 YYEEEE. The CDR3 totals 15 residues.

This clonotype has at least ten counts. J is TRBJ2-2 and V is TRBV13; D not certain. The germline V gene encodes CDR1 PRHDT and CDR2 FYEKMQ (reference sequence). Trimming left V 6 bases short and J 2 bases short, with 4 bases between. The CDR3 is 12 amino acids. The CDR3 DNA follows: TGTGCCAGCAGTTACAACACCGGGGAGCTGTTTTTT. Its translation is CASSYNTGELFF.

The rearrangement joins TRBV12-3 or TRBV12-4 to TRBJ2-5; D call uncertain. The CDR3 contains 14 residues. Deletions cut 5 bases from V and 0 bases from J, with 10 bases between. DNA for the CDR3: TGTGCCAGCAGTCCTTACGTGGACCAAGAGACCCAGTACTTC. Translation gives CASSPYVDQETQYF.

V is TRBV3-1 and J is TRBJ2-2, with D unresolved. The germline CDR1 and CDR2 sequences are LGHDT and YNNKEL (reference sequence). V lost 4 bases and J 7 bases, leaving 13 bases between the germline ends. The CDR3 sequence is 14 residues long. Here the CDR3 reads CASSPRDISGELFF. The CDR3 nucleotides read TGTGCCAGCAGCCCGAGAGATATAAGCGGGGAGCTGTTTTTT.

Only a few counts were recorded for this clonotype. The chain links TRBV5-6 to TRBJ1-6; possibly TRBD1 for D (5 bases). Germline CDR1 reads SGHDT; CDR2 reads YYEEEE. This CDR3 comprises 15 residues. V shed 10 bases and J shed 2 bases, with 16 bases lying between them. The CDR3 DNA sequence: TGTGCCTCTTCGCGGGGGATCGCCTATAATTCACCCCTCCACTTT. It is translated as CASSRGIAYNSPLHF.

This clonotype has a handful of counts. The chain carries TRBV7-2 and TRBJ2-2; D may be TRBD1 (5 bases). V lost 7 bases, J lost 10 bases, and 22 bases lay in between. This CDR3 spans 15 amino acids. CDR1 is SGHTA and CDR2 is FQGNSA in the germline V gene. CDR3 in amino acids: CASTRQRPLGEELFF. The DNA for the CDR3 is TGTGCCAGCACCAGACAGAGACCTTTGGGTGAGGAGCTGTTTTTT.

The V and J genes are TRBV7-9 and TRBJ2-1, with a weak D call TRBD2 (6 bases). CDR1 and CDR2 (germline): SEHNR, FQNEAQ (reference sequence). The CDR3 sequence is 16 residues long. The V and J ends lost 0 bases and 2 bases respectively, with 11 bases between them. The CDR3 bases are TGTGCCAGCAGCTTAGCGGTGGTAGCGGCCTACAATGAGCAGTTCTTC. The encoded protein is CASSLAVVAAYNEQFF.

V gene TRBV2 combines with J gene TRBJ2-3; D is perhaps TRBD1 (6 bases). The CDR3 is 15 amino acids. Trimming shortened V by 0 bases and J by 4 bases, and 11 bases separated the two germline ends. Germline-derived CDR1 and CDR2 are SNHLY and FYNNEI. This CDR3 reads CASSEARGLADTQYF. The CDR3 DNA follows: TGTGCCAGCAGTGAAGCGAGGGGGTTAGCAGATACGCAGTATTTT.

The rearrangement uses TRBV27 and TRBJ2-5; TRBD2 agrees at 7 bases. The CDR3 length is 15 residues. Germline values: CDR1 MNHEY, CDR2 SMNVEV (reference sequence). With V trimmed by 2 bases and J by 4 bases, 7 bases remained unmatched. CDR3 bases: TGTGCCAGCAGTTTAGCGGGGGTGCGGGGAGAGACCCAGTACTTC. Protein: CASSLAGVRGETQYF.

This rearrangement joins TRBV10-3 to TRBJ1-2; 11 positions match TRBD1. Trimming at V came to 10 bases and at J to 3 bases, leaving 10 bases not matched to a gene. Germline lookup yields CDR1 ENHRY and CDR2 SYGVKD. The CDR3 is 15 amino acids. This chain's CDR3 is CATQPGQGVDYGYTF. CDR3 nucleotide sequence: TGTGCCACCCAGCCGGGACAGGGGGTGGACTATGGCTACACCTTC.

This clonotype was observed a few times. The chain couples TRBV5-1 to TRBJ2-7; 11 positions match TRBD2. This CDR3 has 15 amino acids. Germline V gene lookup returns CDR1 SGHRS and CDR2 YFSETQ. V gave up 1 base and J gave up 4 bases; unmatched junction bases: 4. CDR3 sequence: CASSLLGLAAYEQYF. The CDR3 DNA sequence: TGCGCCAGCAGCTTGTTGGGACTAGCGGCTTACGAGCAGTACTTC.

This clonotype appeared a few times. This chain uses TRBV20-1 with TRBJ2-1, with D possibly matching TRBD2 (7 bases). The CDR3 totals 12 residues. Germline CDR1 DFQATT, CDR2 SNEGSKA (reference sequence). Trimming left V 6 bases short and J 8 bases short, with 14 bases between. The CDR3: CSAARGADEQFF. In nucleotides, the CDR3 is TGCAGTGCCGCTCGGGGGGCGGATGAGCAGTTCTTC.

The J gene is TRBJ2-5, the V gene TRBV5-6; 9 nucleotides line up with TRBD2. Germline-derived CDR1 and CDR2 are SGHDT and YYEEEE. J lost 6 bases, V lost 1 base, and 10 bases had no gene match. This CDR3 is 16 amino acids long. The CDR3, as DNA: TGTGCCAGCAGCTTGTGGTCTAGCGGGGTATTAAAGACCCAGTACTTC. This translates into CASSLWSSGVLKTQYF.